These 28 T cell receptor beta chains were all obtained from the same sample, sequenced in a study of early T cells in non-severe SARS-CoV-2 infection. TCRdb redid the calling of the 5' RACE reads with MiXCR, one entry per CDR3 protein. This sample has 55,000 to 65,000 distinct CDR3 sequences, with approximately 12% found just once. The sample taken for sequencing was whole blood. The receptors were gathered from an adult who was a healthcare worker with PCR-confirmed SARS-CoV-2 infection or an uninfected control (not recorded which).

The J gene is TRBJ1-4, the V gene TRBV20-1; perhaps TRBD1 as D (6 bases). The CDR3 totals 14 residues. The germline gives CDR1 DFQATT, CDR2 SNEGSKA (reference sequence). The V and J ends lost 1 base and 5 bases respectively, with 11 bases between them. The CDR3 DNA reads as TGCAGTGCTAGAGGGGGGCAGGGGAATGAAAAACTGTTTTTT. This encodes CSARGGQGNEKLFF.

This clonotype was picked up a small number of times. The chain recombines TRBV3-1 with TRBJ1-1; possibly TRBD1 for D (5 bases). This CDR3 is built from 13 residues. The germline V gene encodes CDR1 LGHDT and CDR2 YNNKEL (reference sequence). The V and J ends lost 0 bases and 10 bases respectively, with 12 bases between them. The CDR3 DNA reads as TGTGCCAGCAGCCAAGACAACCTCGGGGGAGCTTTCTTT. Its protein is CASSQDNLGGAFF.

The gene calls are TRBV5-6 and TRBJ2-1; D possibly corresponds to TRBD1 (6 bases). The CDR3 extends over 15 amino acids. The germline gives CDR1 SGHDT, CDR2 YYEEEE. V gave up 3 bases and J gave up 6 bases, with 16 bases separating them. CDR3 amino acids: CASSSRQASGNEQFF. CDR3 nucleotide sequence: TGTGCCAGCAGCTCCCGACAGGCCTCAGGCAATGAGCAGTTCTTC.

Ten or more counts support this clonotype. A read error may account for a junction end that differs from germline. The chain has TRBV3-1 and TRBJ1-6; D uncertain. Germline CDR1 is LGHDT and CDR2 is YNNKEL (reference sequence). The CDR3 covers 16 residues. CDR3 sequence: CASSQDRTLAVTPLHF. The DNA for the CDR3 is TGTGCCAGCAGCCAAGATCGGACTTTAGCGGTGACACCCCTCCATTTT. Variable domain in full (rest from reference TRBV3-1 and TRBJ1-6): DTAVSQTPKYLVTQMGNDKSIKCEQNLGHDTMYWYKQDSKKFLKIMFSYNNKELIINETVPNRFSPKSPDKAHLNLHINSLELGDSAVYFCASSQDRTLAVTPLHFGNGTRLTVT.

This clonotype was observed a handful of times. The rearrangement joins TRBV6-5 to TRBJ2-1; TRBD2 agrees at 11 bases. In germline, CDR1 is MNHEY, CDR2 SVGAGI. CDR3 length equals 16 residues. J was trimmed by 0 bases and V by 5 bases; bases with no gene match: 3. The CDR3 region is CASSRTSGGSYNEQFF. In nucleotides, the CDR3 is TGTGCCAGCAGTAGAACTAGCGGGGGCTCCTACAATGAGCAGTTCTTC.

The chain carries TRBV20-1 and TRBJ2-7; D is unresolved. The germline CDR1 and CDR2 sequences are DFQATT and SNEGSKA (reference sequence). V shed 5 bases and J shed 2 bases, with 13 bases lying between them. The CDR3 spans 13 residues. The CDR3 is CSAGRPLTYEQYF. The DNA of the CDR3 is TGCAGTGCTGGAAGACCCCTTACCTACGAGCAGTACTTC.

The rearrangement links TRBV4-2 to TRBJ2-5; TRBD1 is a possible D gene (5 bases). The V and J ends lost 5 bases and 0 bases respectively, with 7 bases between them. The CDR3 spans 13 residues. The germline V gene encodes CDR1 LGHNA and CDR2 YNFKEQ. The CDR3 DNA sequence: TGTGCCAGCAGCGAGACAGACCAAGAGACCCAGTACTTC. It encodes CASSETDQETQYF.

The sample holds a few counts of this clonotype. The chain is built from TRBV12-3 or TRBV12-4 and TRBJ1-2; a weak D match, TRBD1 (5 bases). V gave up 3 bases and J gave up 4 bases, with 15 bases separating them. The CDR3 contains 15 residues. DNA of the CDR3: TGTGCCAGCAGTTTGGCCGGTTGGGGCATCTATGGCTACACCTTC. Amino acids: CASSLAGWGIYGYTF.

This clonotype was observed many times. CDR3 region: CASSTYRGPGELFF. The CDR3, as DNA: TGTGCCAGCAGCACATACAGGGGACCCGGGGAGCTGTTTTTT. The chain has TRBV7-2 and TRBJ2-2, with 7 bases fitting TRBD1. The CDR3 runs to 14 residues. J lost 6 bases, V lost 5 bases, and 6 bases had no gene match. Germline CDR1 reads SGHTA; CDR2 reads FQGNSA.

The rearrangement links TRBV7-2 to TRBJ2-3; D possibly corresponds to TRBD2 (6 bases). V lost 1 base, J lost 6 bases, and 14 bases lay in between. Germline CDR1 SGHTA, CDR2 FQGNSA. The CDR3 consists of 15 residues. This CDR3 is CASSLVASERDTQYF. The DNA for the CDR3 is TGTGCCAGCAGCTTAGTGGCTAGCGAGAGGGATACGCAGTATTTT.

This clonotype appeared many times. The chain employs TRBV4-3 and TRBJ1-6; D is ambiguous. This CDR3 is built from 16 residues. Germline CDR1 LGHNA, CDR2 YSLEER. Trimming stripped 1 base from V and 9 bases from J, with 16 bases between. The chain's CDR3 is CASSQGFRPMGSPLHF. CDR3 coding DNA: TGCGCCAGCAGCCAAGGTTTCAGACCGATGGGTTCACCCCTCCACTTT.

This clonotype occurred many times. J is TRBJ1-1 and V is TRBV20-1; D perhaps matches TRBD1 (5 bases). CDR3 length: 13 residues. Germline assignment: CDR1 DFQATT and CDR2 SNEGSKA (reference sequence). With 2 bases removed from V and 0 bases from J, the gap between germline ends came to 7 bases. The CDR3 sequence is CSARKGMNTEAFF. The CDR3 DNA sequence: TGCAGTGCTAGAAAGGGGATGAACACTGAAGCTTTCTTT.

A word on this clonotype: Its ends do not fully match the called genes, so a read error is possible. V is TRBV20-1 and J is TRBJ1-3; 8 nucleotides match TRBD1. CDR1 DFQATT and CDR2 SNEGSKA come from the germline V gene (reference sequence). The CDR3 loop spans 14 amino acids. In DNA form, the CDR3 reads TGCAGTGCTAGCACCGGACAGGGAGGAAACACCGTATATTTT. Amino acids: CSASTGQGGNTVYF.

The V gene is TRBV11-2, the J gene TRBJ2-5; the D is unclear. The CDR3 consists of 14 residues. The V end was cut by 2 bases, the J end by 5 bases, with 12 bases between. Germline values: CDR1 SGHAT, CDR2 FQNNGV. The CDR3 DNA reads TGTGCCAGCAGCTTATTGCAGTCAGCGGAGACCCAGTACTTC. Its translation is CASSLLQSAETQYF.

The chain links TRBV7-9 to TRBJ1-6; 7 positions match TRBD1. The V gene's germline CDR1 is SEHNR and CDR2 FQNEAQ (reference sequence). This CDR3 comprises 14 residues. Trimming took 5 bases from V and 8 from J; bases not matched to a gene: 6. The CDR3 DNA follows: TGTGCCAGCAGCACCCAGGGGGTTGATTCACCCCTCCACTTT. This translates into CASSTQGVDSPLHF.

This clonotype turned up a few times. V usage is TRBV10-3 and J usage is TRBJ2-6; a weak D match, TRBD1 (6 bases). The CDR3 loop spans 16 amino acids. V was clipped by 7 bases and J by 1 base, with 14 bases between them. Germline loops: CDR1 ENHRY, CDR2 SYGVKD. The CDR3 DNA reads as TGTGCCATCACAGGGGACCTTAGGTCTGGGGCCAACGTCCTGACTTTC. It specifies CAITGDLRSGANVLTF.

J is TRBJ2-3 and V is TRBV6-6, with 8 bases that match TRBD1. Germline CDR1 is MNHNY and CDR2 is SVGAGI (reference sequence). After removal of 0 bases from V and 4 bases from J, the junction contained 3 bases not matched to a gene. CDR3 size: 15 residues. In DNA, the CDR3 is TGTGCCAGCAGTTACTCCGGGACAGGAGCAGATACGCAGTATTTT. This sequence encodes CASSYSGTGADTQYF.

J is TRBJ1-3 and V is TRBV29-1, with D perhaps TRBD1 (6 bases). V lost 1 base to trimming and J lost 0 bases, with 13 bases between them. Germline V gene sequence: CDR1 SQVTM, CDR2 ANQGSEA. The CDR3 consists of 16 residues. CDR3: CSVEGYRESSGNTIYF. Written as DNA, the CDR3 is TGCAGCGTTGAAGGCTACAGGGAGAGCTCTGGAAACACCATATATTTT.

This clonotype turned up a few times. The V call is TRBV20-1, the J call TRBJ2-1; 7 bases line up with TRBD2. CDR3 length equals 17 residues. The germline gives CDR1 DFQATT, CDR2 SNEGSKA (reference sequence). V gave up 0 bases and J gave up 0 bases; unmatched junction bases: 8. The DNA of the CDR3 is TGCAGTGCTAGAGATCTCGGGGGAGGGCCCTCCTACAATGAGCAGTTCTTC. Protein product: CSARDLGGGPSYNEQFF.

This clonotype was picked up many times. The V gene is TRBV7-6, the J gene TRBJ2-5, with D possibly being TRBD2 (6 bases). CDR1 is SGHVS, CDR2 FNYEAQ, per germline. Trimming stripped 3 bases from V and 4 bases from J, with 15 bases between. The CDR3 is made up of 15 amino acids. DNA for the CDR3: TGTGCCAGCAGCTTTCGTGGGGGGATCCGAGAGACCCAGTACTTC. Amino acid sequence: CASSFRGGIRETQYF.

This clonotype was picked up many times. The genes are TRBV20-1 and TRBJ2-5, with 10 positions matching TRBD2. The CDR3 runs to 19 residues. After removal of 6 bases from V and 1 base from J, the junction contained 20 bases not matched to a gene. CDR1 is DFQATT, CDR2 SNEGSKA, per germline (reference sequence). CDR3 coding DNA: TGCAGTGCATTTGACAGGGGATCTAGCGGGGGTGGGCCCCAAGAGACCCAGTACTTC. Encoded protein: CSAFDRGSSGGGPQETQYF.

This clonotype has just a few counts. The J gene is TRBJ2-5, the V gene TRBV2, with 8 bases fitting TRBD1. The CDR3 consists of 13 residues. The V segment lost 6 bases and the J segment 1 base; nucleotides outside the gene matches: 1. The V gene's germline CDR1 is SNHLY and CDR2 FYNNEI. CDR3 coding DNA: TGTGCCAGCAGGACAGGGGTCCAAGAGACCCAGTACTTC. Its translation is CASRTGVQETQYF.

This clonotype is a singleton in its sample. This sequence may be a read error, since a much larger clone differs from it by one base. The chain recombines TRBV2 with TRBJ1-6; D remains ambiguous. The CDR3 contains 15 residues. V was trimmed by 6 bases and J by 10 bases, leaving 19 bases between them. Germline CDR1 and CDR2: SNHLY and FYNNEI. Here the CDR3 reads CASSEDWPALSPLHF. The CDR3 DNA reads TGTGCCAGCAGCGAGGACTGGCCAGCCCTCTCACCCCTCCACTTT. The full variable domain, its missing parts supplied by reference TRBV2 and TRBJ1-6, is EPEVTQTPSHQVTQMGQEVILRCVPISNHLYFYWYRQILGQKVEFLVSFYNNEISEKSEIFDDQFSVERPDGSNFTLKIRSTKLEDSAMYFCASSEDWPALSPLHFGNGTRLTVT.

This clonotype was detected a few times. V usage is TRBV19 and J usage is TRBJ2-7; a weak D match, TRBD2 (6 bases). Germline CDR1 is LNHDA and CDR2 is SQIVND (reference sequence). Trimming stripped 4 bases from V and 2 bases from J, with 12 bases between. The CDR3 loop spans 14 amino acids. DNA of the CDR3: TGTGCCAGTAGTACCACCACGGGGGCCTACGAGCAGTACTTC. Amino acid sequence: CASSTTTGAYEQYF.

This clonotype occurred a few times. This chain uses TRBV11-2 with TRBJ2-1; D may be TRBD2 (5 bases). V was trimmed by 1 base and J by 9 bases, leaving 7 bases between them. The germline CDR1 and CDR2 sequences are SGHAT and FQNNGV. The CDR3 covers 12 residues. CDR3 sequence: CASSLGLIEQFF. Here the CDR3 DNA reads TGTGCCAGCAGCTTAGGACTAATTGAGCAGTTCTTC.

The genes are TRBV12-3 or TRBV12-4 and TRBJ1-4, with 10 bases lining up with TRBD1. This CDR3 contains 15 residues. The V gene end was trimmed by 6 bases and the J gene end by 7 bases; junction bases not matched to a gene: 8. Here the CDR3 DNA reads TGTGCCAGCAGGCCTCTCCGGGACAGGGGTGAAAAACTGTTTTTT. Its translation is CASRPLRDRGEKLFF.

V is TRBV12-3 or TRBV12-4 and J is TRBJ1-5, with D unresolved. Trimming took off 5 bases at V and 5 bases at J, with 16 bases between the two ends. This CDR3 comprises 15 residues. CDR3 DNA sequence: TGTGCCAGCAGTGCAGGTTACCGCCCTGATCAGCCCCAGCATTTT. This translates into CASSAGYRPDQPQHF.

This clonotype was counted a few times. This chain links TRBV5-4 with TRBJ2-3, with 9 bases fitting TRBD2. The CDR3 sequence is 15 residues long. Germline CDR1 SGHNT, CDR2 YYREEE (reference sequence). Trimming removed 3 bases from V and 4 bases from J; junction bases left unmatched: 6. CDR3 nucleotide sequence: TGTGCCAGCAGCTCGGTTGGCGGGGGGGCAGATACGCAGTATTTT. It codes for CASSSVGGGADTQYF.